This TCR beta chain was sequenced for a study of blood T cell repertoires in COVID-19. Study background: PBMCs, B-cell-depleted T cells, or T cells provided the cDNA or gDNA that made up the material.

The germline CDR1 and CDR2 sequences are SEHNR and FQNEAQ (reference sequence). There are 15 residues in the CDR3. V lost 3 bases and J 4 bases, leaving 14 bases between the germline ends. Method: immunoSEQ multiplex PCR; TCRdb's copy keeps in-frame clones and lacks some. The sample has under 250,000 clones, 80% to 90% seen once. The clonotype was recovered from an elderly man with acute or convalescent COVID-19. Sequencing was performed on peripheral blood. This chain links TRBV7-9 with TRBJ2-3; D may be TRBD1 (7 bases). The CDR3 region has the DNA TGTGCCAGCAGCTTTTTTCAGGGGGGCCCAGATACGCAGTATTTT. Its translation: CASSFFQGGPDTQYF.